This T cell receptor beta chain was documented in a study of cytomegalovirus exposure and HLA in healthy donors. The PCR used 60 Vbeta and 13 Jbeta primers. Produced via immunoSEQ multiplex PCR; TCRdb's table is partial and in-frame only. The sample holds 150,000 to 200,000 clones, about 79% seen once. As for this clone: The antigen is unknown.

The CDR3 is made up of 13 amino acids. V dropped 0 bases and J dropped 8 bases, with 8 bases sitting between them. CDR1 LNHNV and CDR2 YYDKDF come from the germline V gene (reference sequence). The study, taken as a whole, reports: V- and J-gene trimming in TCR beta was tied to a missense DCLRE1C variant by an analysis performed later. The authors later found HLA-associated TCR beta chains more clonally expanded than equally common others. Most CMV-associated TCR beta chains appeared HLA-restricted in a later analysis. The likely origin of a cluster of highly shared sequence variants was a sequencing artifact.

The rearrangement uses TRBV15 and TRBJ2-1; D is ambiguous. Input material: PBMCs. The origin of this receptor is a female donor in good health and CMV-seronegative. CDR3 DNA sequence: TGTGCCACCAGCAGAGATAGCATCGATGAGCAGTTCTTC. It is translated as CATSRDSIDEQFF.